Listed here are 4 T cell receptor beta chains from one sample, sequenced in a study of Ad26.COV2.S vaccination and SARS-CoV-2 variants. Treatment here: 15 to 20 received Ad26.COV2.S at low or high dose, single or two shots; about 5 received placebo; per-sample allocation not given. After the first vaccine or placebo injection, samples were drawn on day 63. Assay used: immunoSEQ multiplex PCR; TCRdb lists only in-frame clones, some missing. Here the sample spans around 270,000 clones, roughly 89% being singletons. The specimen was peripheral blood, collected in a trial of Ad26.COV2.S vaccine versus placebo. The receptors stem from a person aged 18-60 years who received the Ad26.COV2.S COVID-19 vaccine or a placebo.

The chain has TRBV2 and TRBJ2-7; D remains ambiguous. CDR1 and CDR2 from the germline V gene are SNHLY and FYNNEI. V was shortened by 7 bases and J by 4 bases, with 14 bases between the two germline ends. The CDR3 is 13 amino acids. The DNA for the CDR3 is TGTGCCAGCAATGGAAGGTCTACTTACGAGCAGTACTTC. This translates into CASNGRSTYEQYF.

This clone has more than one count but fewer than ten. The chain uses TRBV4-1 and TRBJ1-5; possible D gene TRBD1, 5 bases. Per the germline V gene, CDR1 is MGHRA and CDR2 is YSYEKL. This CDR3 comprises 15 residues. V was shortened by 8 bases and J by 0 bases, with 14 bases between the two germline ends. The CDR3, as DNA: TGCGCCAGCCGCCTCGGGGGGAATAGCAATCAGCCCCAGCATTTT. It encodes CASRLGGNSNQPQHF.

V is TRBV4-2 and J is TRBJ1-5; 8 bases line up with TRBD1. Germline loops: CDR1 LGHNA, CDR2 YNFKEQ. This CDR3 has 14 residues. J gave up 5 bases and V 4 bases, and 4 bases lay outside the gene matches. The CDR3: CASSPPGGDQPQHF. The CDR3, as DNA: TGTGCCAGCAGCCCCCCAGGGGGCGATCAGCCCCAGCATTTT.

This chain connects TRBV9 to TRBJ1-2; TRBD1 matches 8 bases. There are 12 residues in the CDR3. The V and J ends lost 4 bases and 10 bases, in that order; junction bases with no gene match: 6. Germline loops: CDR1 SGDLS, CDR2 YYNGEE. The CDR3 nucleotides read TGTGCCAGCAGCCTGGACAGGGCCCACTACACCTTC. It yields the protein CASSLDRAHYTF.